This T cell receptor (beta chain) is drawn from a study of cytomegalovirus exposure and HLA in healthy donors. In the study overall: The use of the same platform for the 95 to 150 validation repertoires and the 550 to 700 first-cohort repertoires was reported by a later analysis.

About this clone itself: Its specificity is not known.

The CDR3 is 15 amino acids. Germline lookup yields CDR1 MDHEN and CDR2 SYDVKM. V gave up 6 bases and J gave up 8 bases; unmatched junction bases: 9. Among the roughly 110 subjects of the validation cohort, separate from the 666-subject first cohort, were the donors. TCRdb keeps only in-frame clones here, not all; method: immunoSEQ multiplex PCR. The sample contains approximately 200,000 clones, 75% to 85% of which appear only once. Points from the study as a whole: Most TCR sequences were uncommon, yet certain public TCRs appeared in many donors. Cytomegalovirus status, reportedly, was diagnosed with high specificity and sensitivity by the classifier.

Sequenced: PBMCs. The chain links TRBV28 to TRBJ2-1; TRBD1 aligns across 11 bases. The clonotype comes from a woman between 25 and 40 years old in good health and CMV-seropositive. In nucleotides, the CDR3 is TGTGCCAGCAGACCACCGGGGACAGGGGGGTATGAGCAGTTCTTC. Its protein is CASRPPGTGGYEQFF.